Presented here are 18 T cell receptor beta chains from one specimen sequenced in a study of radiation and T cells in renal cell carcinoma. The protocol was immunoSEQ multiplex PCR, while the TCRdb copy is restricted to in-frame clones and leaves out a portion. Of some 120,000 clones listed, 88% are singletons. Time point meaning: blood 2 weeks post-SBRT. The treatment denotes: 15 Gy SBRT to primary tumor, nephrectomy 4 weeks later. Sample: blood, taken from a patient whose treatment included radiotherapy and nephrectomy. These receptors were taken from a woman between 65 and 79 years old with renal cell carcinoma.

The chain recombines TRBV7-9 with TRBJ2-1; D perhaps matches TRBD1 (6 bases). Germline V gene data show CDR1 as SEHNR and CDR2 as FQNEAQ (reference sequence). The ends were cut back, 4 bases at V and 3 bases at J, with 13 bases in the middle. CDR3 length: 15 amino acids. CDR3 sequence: CASSSLRGFYNEQFF. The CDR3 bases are TGTGCCAGCAGCTCTCTTAGGGGGTTCTACAATGAGCAGTTCTTC.

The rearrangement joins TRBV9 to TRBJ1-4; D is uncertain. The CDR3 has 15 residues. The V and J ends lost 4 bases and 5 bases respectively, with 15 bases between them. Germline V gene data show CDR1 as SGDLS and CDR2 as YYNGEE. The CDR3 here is CASSSYGNENEKLFF. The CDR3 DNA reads TGTGCCAGCAGCTCCTACGGGAATGAAAATGAAAAACTGTTTTTT.

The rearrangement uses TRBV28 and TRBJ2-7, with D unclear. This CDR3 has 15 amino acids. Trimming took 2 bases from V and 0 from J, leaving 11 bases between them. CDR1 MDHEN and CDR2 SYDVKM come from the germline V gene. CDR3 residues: CASSLTASSSYEQYF. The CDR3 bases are TGTGCCAGCAGTTTAACAGCTTCGAGCTCCTACGAGCAGTACTTC.

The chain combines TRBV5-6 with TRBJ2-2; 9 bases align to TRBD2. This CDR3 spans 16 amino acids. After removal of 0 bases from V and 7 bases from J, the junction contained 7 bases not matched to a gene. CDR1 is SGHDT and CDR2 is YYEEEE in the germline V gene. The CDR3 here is CASSLVLAGFVGELFF. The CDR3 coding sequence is TGTGCCAGCAGCTTGGTACTAGCGGGTTTTGTCGGGGAGCTGTTTTTT. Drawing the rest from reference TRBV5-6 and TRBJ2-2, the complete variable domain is DAGVTQSPTHLIKTRGQQVTLRCSPKSGHDTVSWYQQALGQGPQFIFQYYEEEERQRGNFPDRFSGHQFPNYSSELNVNALLLGDSALYLCASSLVLAGFVGELFFGEGSRLTVL.

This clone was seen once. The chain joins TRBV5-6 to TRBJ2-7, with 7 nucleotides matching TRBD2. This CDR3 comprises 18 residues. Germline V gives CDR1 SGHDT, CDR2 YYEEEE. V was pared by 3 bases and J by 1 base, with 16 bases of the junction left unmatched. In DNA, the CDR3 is TGTGCCAGCAGCTGGAAGGTTTCCCCGGGACTATCTTCCTACGAGCAGTACTTC. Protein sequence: CASSWKVSPGLSSYEQYF. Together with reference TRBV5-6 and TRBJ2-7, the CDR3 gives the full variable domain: DAGVTQSPTHLIKTRGQQVTLRCSPKSGHDTVSWYQQALGQGPQFIFQYYEEEERQRGNFPDRFSGHQFPNYSSELNVNALLLGDSALYLCASSWKVSPGLSSYEQYFGPGTRLTVT.

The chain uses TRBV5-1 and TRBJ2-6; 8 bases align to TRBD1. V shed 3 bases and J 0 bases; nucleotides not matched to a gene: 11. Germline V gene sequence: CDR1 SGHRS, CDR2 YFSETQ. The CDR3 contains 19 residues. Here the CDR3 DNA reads TGCGCCAGCAGCTCGAGACAGGGGCCGTATGCCTCTGGGGCCAACGTCCTGACTTTC. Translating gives CASSSRQGPYASGANVLTF.

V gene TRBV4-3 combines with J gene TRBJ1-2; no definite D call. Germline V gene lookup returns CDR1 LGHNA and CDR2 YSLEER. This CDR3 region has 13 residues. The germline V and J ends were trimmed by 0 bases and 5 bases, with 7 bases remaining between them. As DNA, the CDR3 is TGCGCCAGCAGCCAAGAGAGGTTATATGGCTACACCTTC. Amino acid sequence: CASSQERLYGYTF.

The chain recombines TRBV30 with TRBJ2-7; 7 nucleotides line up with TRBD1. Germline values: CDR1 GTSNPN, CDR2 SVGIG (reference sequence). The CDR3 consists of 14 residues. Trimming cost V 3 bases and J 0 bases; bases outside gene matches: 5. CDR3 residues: CAWRTTGSSYEQYF. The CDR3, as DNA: TGTGCCTGGAGAACGACAGGGAGCTCCTACGAGCAGTACTTC.

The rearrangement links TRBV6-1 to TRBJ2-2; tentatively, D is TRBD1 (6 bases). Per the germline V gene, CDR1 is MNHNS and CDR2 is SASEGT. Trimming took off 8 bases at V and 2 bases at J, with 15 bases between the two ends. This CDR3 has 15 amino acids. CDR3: CASGSRGFNTGELFF. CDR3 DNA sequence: TGTGCCAGCGGTTCGAGGGGGTTCAACACCGGGGAGCTGTTTTTT.

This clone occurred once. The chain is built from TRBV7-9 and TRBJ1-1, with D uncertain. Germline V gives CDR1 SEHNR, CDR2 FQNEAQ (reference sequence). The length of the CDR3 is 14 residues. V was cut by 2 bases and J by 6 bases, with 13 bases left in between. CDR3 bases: TGTGCCAGCAGCTTATCTATTAGTGATGCTGAAGCTTTCTTT. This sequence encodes CASSLSISDAEAFF.

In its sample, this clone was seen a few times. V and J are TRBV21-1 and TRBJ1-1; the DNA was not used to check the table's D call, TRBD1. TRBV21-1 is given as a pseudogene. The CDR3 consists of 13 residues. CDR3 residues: CASKQGKNTEAFF. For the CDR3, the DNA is TGTGCCAGCAAACAGGGGAAGAACACTGAAGCTTTCTTT.

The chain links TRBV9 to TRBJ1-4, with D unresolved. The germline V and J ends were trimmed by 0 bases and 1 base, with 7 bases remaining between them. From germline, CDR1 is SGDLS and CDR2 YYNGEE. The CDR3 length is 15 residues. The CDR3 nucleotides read TGTGCCAGCAGCGTAGGTGGGCTAACTAATGAAAAACTGTTTTTT. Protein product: CASSVGGLTNEKLFF.

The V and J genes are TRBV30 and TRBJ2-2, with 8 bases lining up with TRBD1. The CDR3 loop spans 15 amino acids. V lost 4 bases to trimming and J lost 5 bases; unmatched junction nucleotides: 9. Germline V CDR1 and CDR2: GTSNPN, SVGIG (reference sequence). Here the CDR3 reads CAWTRGTGLTGELFF. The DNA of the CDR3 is TGTGCCTGGACCCGCGGGACAGGCCTGACCGGGGAGCTGTTTTTT.

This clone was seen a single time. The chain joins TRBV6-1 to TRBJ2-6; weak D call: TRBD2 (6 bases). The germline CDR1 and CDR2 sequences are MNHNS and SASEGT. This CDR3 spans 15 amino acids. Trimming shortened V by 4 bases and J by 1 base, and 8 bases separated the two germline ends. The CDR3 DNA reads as TGTGCCAGCAGTGTAGGAGGGTCTGGGGCCAACGTCCTGACTTTC. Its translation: CASSVGGSGANVLTF.

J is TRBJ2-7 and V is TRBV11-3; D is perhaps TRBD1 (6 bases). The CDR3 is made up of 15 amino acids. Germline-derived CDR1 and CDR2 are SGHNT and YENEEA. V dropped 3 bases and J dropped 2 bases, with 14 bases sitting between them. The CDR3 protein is CASSFDPGHPYEQYF. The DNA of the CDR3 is TGTGCCAGCAGCTTCGATCCGGGACACCCCTACGAGCAGTACTTC.

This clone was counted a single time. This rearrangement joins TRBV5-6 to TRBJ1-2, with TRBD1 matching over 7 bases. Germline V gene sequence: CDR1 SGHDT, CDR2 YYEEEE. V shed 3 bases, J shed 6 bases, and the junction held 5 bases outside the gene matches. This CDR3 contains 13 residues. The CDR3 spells CASSSDRDHGYTF. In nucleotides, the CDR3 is TGTGCCAGCAGCTCCGACAGGGATCATGGCTACACCTTC.

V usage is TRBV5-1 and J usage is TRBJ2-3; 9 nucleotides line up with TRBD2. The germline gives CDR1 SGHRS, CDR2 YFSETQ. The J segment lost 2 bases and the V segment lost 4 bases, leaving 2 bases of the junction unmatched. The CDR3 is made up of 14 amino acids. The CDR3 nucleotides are TGCGCCAGCAGCGAGCGGGGGGACACAGATACGCAGTATTTT. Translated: CASSERGDTDTQYF.

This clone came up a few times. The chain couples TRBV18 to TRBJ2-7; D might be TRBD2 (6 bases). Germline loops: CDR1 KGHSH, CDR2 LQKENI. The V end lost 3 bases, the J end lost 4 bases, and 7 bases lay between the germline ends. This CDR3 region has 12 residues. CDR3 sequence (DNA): TGTGCCAGCTCACCGGAGGGTTACGAGCAGTACTTC. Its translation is CASSPEGYEQYF.